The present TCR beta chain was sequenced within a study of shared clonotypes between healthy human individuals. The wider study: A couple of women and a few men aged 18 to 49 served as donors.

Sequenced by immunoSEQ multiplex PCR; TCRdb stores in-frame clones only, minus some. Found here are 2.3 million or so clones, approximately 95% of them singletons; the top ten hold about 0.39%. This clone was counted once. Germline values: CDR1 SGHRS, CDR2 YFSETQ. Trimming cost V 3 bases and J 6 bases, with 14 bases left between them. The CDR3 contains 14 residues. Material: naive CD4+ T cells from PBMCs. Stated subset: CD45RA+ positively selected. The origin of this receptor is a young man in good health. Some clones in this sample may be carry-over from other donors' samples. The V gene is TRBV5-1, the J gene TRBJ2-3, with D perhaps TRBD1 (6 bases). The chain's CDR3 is CASSYQGLEDTQYF. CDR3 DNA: TGCGCCAGCAGCTATCAGGGGTTGGAGGATACGCAGTATTTT.